This passage covers 27 T cell receptor beta chains from one sample sequenced in a study of PD-L1 blockade in urothelial cancer. Assay: immunoSEQ multiplex PCR; the TCRdb copy retains only in-frame clones and omits some. The sample holds 38,000 or so clones, around four fifths seen once. As for time point: pretreatment peripheral blood. Here the sequenced sample was PBMCs, taken around atezolizumab (anti-PD-L1) treatment. These receptors originate from an elderly man with urothelial cancer.

The chain recombines TRBV7-8 with TRBJ2-4; TRBD1 matches at 7 bases. This CDR3 is 19 amino acids long. Germline CDR1 SGHVS, CDR2 FQNEAQ. Trimming removed 0 bases from V and 0 bases from J; junction bases left unmatched: 11. Here the CDR3 reads CASSLAGRGTLLAKNIQYF. CDR3 coding DNA: TGTGCCAGCAGCTTAGCTGGCAGGGGGACCCTACTAGCCAAAAACATTCAGTACTTC.

The chain couples TRBV6-5 to TRBJ2-4; TRBD2 matches 9 bases. The trim removed 5 bases at V and 6 bases at J, leaving 5 bases unmatched. This CDR3 is 14 amino acids long. Germline V gives CDR1 MNHEY, CDR2 SVGAGI. CDR3: CASSPGLAGNIQYF. The CDR3 DNA is TGTGCCAGCAGTCCGGGACTAGCCGGAAACATTCAGTACTTC.

J is TRBJ2-5 and V is TRBV2; D perhaps matches TRBD1 (6 bases). TRBJ2-7 explains the end of the DNA better; the J call may be wrong. The germline V gene has CDR1 SNHLY and CDR2 FYNNEI. This CDR3 is built from 14 residues. CDR3 coding DNA: TGTGCCAGCAGGGGACAACAAAAAGGTTACGAGCAGTACTTC. It encodes CASRGQQKGYEQYF.

V gene TRBV11-3 combines with J gene TRBJ2-2; D remains unclear. Trimming took off 0 bases at V and 5 bases at J, with 4 bases between the two ends. The CDR3 is 13 residues long. The V gene's germline CDR1 is SGHNT and CDR2 YENEEA. CDR3 DNA sequence: TGTGCCAGCAGCTTAGATCCGACCGGGGAGCTGTTTTTT. Its translation: CASSLDPTGELFF. Supplemented by reference TRBV11-3 and TRBJ2-2, the full variable domain reads EAGVVQSPRYKIIEKKQPVAFWCNPISGHNTLYWYLQNLGQGPELLIRYENEEAVDDSQLPKDRFSAERLKGVDSTLKIQPAELGDSAVYLCASSLDPTGELFFGEGSRLTVL.

CDR3 DNA sequence: TGTGCCAGCAGCTTAGATTTTGGACTAGCGGAATACGAGCAGTACTTC. Amino acid sequence: CASSLDFGLAEYEQYF. The chain couples TRBV11-2 to TRBJ2-7; 10 positions match TRBD2. Trimming cost V 0 bases and J 4 bases; bases outside gene matches: 6. CDR3 length: 16 amino acids. The germline CDR1 and CDR2 sequences are SGHAT and FQNNGV.

DNA for the CDR3: TGCAGCGTGGGGACAGGGATTAACACCGGGGAGCTGTTTTTT. Translating gives CSVGTGINTGELFF. The gene calls are TRBV29-1 and TRBJ2-2, with TRBD1 matching 9 bases. The CDR3 covers 14 residues. Germline assignment: CDR1 SQVTM and CDR2 ANQGSEA. V gave up 6 bases and J gave up 2 bases; unmatched junction bases: 4.

The V and J genes are TRBV29-1 and TRBJ1-1; 9 bases align to TRBD1. CDR3 size: 12 residues. The germline gives CDR1 SQVTM, CDR2 ANQGSEA. The trim removed 7 bases at V and 3 bases at J, leaving 3 bases unmatched. The CDR3, as DNA: TGCAGCGCGGGACAGGGAGACACTGAAGCTTTCTTT. Residues: CSAGQGDTEAFF.

This clone showed up just once. The J gene is TRBJ1-6, the V gene TRBV4-1; a possible D gene is TRBD1 (6 bases). This CDR3 region has 15 residues. With 3 bases removed from V and 6 bases from J, the gap between germline ends came to 12 bases. The germline V gene encodes CDR1 MGHRA and CDR2 YSYEKL. The CDR3 nucleotides are TGCGCCAGCAGCCAGATGGACAGTCTTAATTCACCCCTCCACTTT. Amino acids: CASSQMDSLNSPLHF.

V and J are TRBV18 and TRBJ1-4; TRBD1 agrees at 7 bases. V was clipped by 3 bases and J by 5 bases; unmatched bases: 3. The germline CDR1 and CDR2 sequences are KGHSH and LQKENI. This CDR3 comprises 14 residues. CDR3 region: CASSPGQQNEKLFF. CDR3 DNA: TGTGCCAGCTCACCGGGACAGCAAAATGAAAAACTGTTTTTT.

The chain carries TRBV10-1 and TRBJ1-2; no firm D call. V gave up 2 bases and J gave up 2 bases, with 6 bases separating them. In germline, CDR1 is WNHNN, CDR2 SYGVQD (reference sequence). The CDR3 is 13 residues long. In nucleotides, the CDR3 is TGCGCCAGCAGTGAGGGGCTAAACTATGGCTACACCTTC. Amino acids: CASSEGLNYGYTF.

The chain uses TRBV7-2 and TRBJ2-1; possible D gene TRBD2, 5 bases. The ends were cut back, 5 bases at V and 2 bases at J, with 13 bases in the middle. From germline, CDR1 is SGHTA and CDR2 FQGNSA. The CDR3 is 15 amino acids. The CDR3 DNA reads as TGTGCCAGCAGCCCGGGGAGAGAACCCTACAATGAGCAGTTCTTC. Protein: CASSPGREPYNEQFF.

V gene TRBV10-2 combines with J gene TRBJ1-2; D is ambiguous. Germline CDR1 WSHSY, CDR2 SAAADI. The germline V and J ends were trimmed by 2 bases and 10 bases, with 14 bases remaining between them. The CDR3 consists of 13 residues. The CDR3 sequence: CASSESRRSPYTF. The DNA for the CDR3 is TGCGCCAGCAGTGAGAGTCGTCGGTCTCCCTACACCTTC.

The chain has TRBV7-9 and TRBJ2-5; 7 nucleotides align to TRBD1. V was clipped by 5 bases and J by 5 bases; unmatched bases: 5. The CDR3 totals 13 residues. The germline V gene encodes CDR1 SEHNR and CDR2 FQNEAQ (reference sequence). CDR3 region: CASSRQTGETQYF. CDR3 coding DNA: TGTGCCAGCAGCCGCCAGACAGGGGAGACCCAGTACTTC.

The gene calls are TRBV6-5 and TRBJ2-7; 7 bases align to TRBD1. V gave up 5 bases and J gave up 3 bases; unmatched junction bases: 7. The CDR3 length is 14 residues. The germline V gene encodes CDR1 MNHEY and CDR2 SVGAGI. CDR3 bases: TGTGCCAGCAGTCCCCGGACAGGTAACTACGAGCAGTACTTC. It is translated as CASSPRTGNYEQYF.

The CDR3 sequence: CASSVGGGGGAEETQYF. In DNA form, the CDR3 reads TGTGCCAGCAGCGTAGGGGGTGGGGGGGGCGCGGAAGAGACCCAGTACTTC. This sequence joins TRBV9 and TRBJ2-5, with a tentative D call TRBD2 (7 bases). Between the trimmed V and J ends, which lost 0 bases and 3 bases, there was a span of 18 bases. CDR3 length: 17 amino acids. Germline V gives CDR1 SGDLS, CDR2 YYNGEE.

J is TRBJ1-1 and V is TRBV6-5; 10 nucleotides align to TRBD1. CDR1 MNHEY and CDR2 SVGAGI come from the germline V gene. The trim removed 6 bases at V and 3 bases at J, leaving 7 bases unmatched. The CDR3 is made up of 15 amino acids. The CDR3 region has the DNA TGTGCCAGCAGGTCGGACAGGGGGTTTGACACTGAAGCTTTCTTT. It yields the protein CASRSDRGFDTEAFF.

This chain joins TRBV5-1 and TRBJ2-1, with D possibly TRBD2 on 6 matching bases. V shed 7 bases and J shed 0 bases, with 14 bases lying between them. Germline assignment: CDR1 SGHRS and CDR2 YFSETQ. This CDR3 has 15 amino acids. CDR3 region: CASARGTGSYNEQFF. In DNA form, the CDR3 reads TGCGCCAGCGCTCGCGGGACCGGCTCCTACAATGAGCAGTTCTTC.

CDR3 sequence: CASSIDRRQGEVQPQHF. The CDR3 DNA follows: TGTGCCAGTAGTATAGATCGGCGACAGGGAGAGGTTCAGCCCCAGCATTTT. This chain links TRBV19 with TRBJ1-5; 7 nucleotides line up with TRBD1. This CDR3 has 17 residues. V lost 0 bases, J lost 6 bases, and 11 bases stayed unmatched. The germline V gene has CDR1 LNHDA and CDR2 SQIVND (reference sequence). The full variable domain, in which reference TRBV19 and TRBJ1-5 provide the parts outside the CDR3, is DGGITQSPKYLFRKEGQNVTLSCEQNLNHDAMYWYRQDPGQGLRLIYYSQIVNDFQKGDIAEGYSVSREKKESFPLTVTSAQKNPTAFYLCASSIDRRQGEVQPQHFGDGTRLSIL.

The chain joins TRBV4-3 to TRBJ2-7, with 8 positions matching TRBD2. The CDR3 loop spans 15 amino acids. V shed 3 bases, J shed 4 bases, and the junction held 8 bases outside the gene matches. CDR1 is LGHNA, CDR2 YSLEER, per germline. DNA for the CDR3: TGCGCCAGCAGCCATAGAGCGGGAGAGACTTACGAGCAGTACTTC. Amino acid sequence: CASSHRAGETYEQYF.

V is TRBV7-9 and J is TRBJ1-1; D unresolved. The CDR3 length is 16 residues. Germline V lookup: CDR1 SEHNR, CDR2 FQNEAQ (reference sequence). V was clipped by 0 bases and J by 0 bases, with 11 bases between them. CDR3 region: CASSLAQARMNTEAFF. The CDR3 DNA sequence: TGTGCCAGCAGCTTAGCGCAGGCACGGATGAACACTGAAGCTTTCTTT. The entire variable domain, with the rest obtained from reference TRBV7-9 and TRBJ1-1, is as follows: DTGVSQNPRHKITKRGQNVTFRCDPISEHNRLYWYRQTLGQGPEFLTYFQNEAQLEKSRLLSDRFSAERPKGSFSTLEIQRTEQGDSAMYLCASSLAQARMNTEAFFGQGTRLTVV.

The V gene is TRBV19, the J gene TRBJ2-7, with a tentative D call TRBD1 (5 bases). CDR3 length: 17 amino acids. In germline, CDR1 is LNHDA, CDR2 SQIVND (reference sequence). V was shortened by 6 bases and J by 6 bases, with 27 bases between the two germline ends. CDR3 protein: CASSTRTGRGVYAEQYF. Here the CDR3 DNA reads TGTGCCAGTAGCACCCGAACGGGTAGGGGTGTCTATGCCGAGCAGTACTTC.

The chain links TRBV10-2 to TRBJ2-6; D is possibly TRBD2 (6 bases). The V gene's germline CDR1 is WSHSY and CDR2 SAAADI. CDR3 length equals 15 residues. V gave up 2 bases and J gave up 2 bases, with 7 bases separating them. CDR3 in DNA: TGCGCCAGCAGTGAGGAGCGGGCTGGGGCCAACGTCCTGACTTTC. This translates into CASSEERAGANVLTF.

CDR3 bases: TGTGCCAGCAGCTTGGGGCGTGGCGGGGAAACCTATGGCTACACCTTC. Protein sequence: CASSLGRGGETYGYTF. V is TRBV5-6 and J is TRBJ1-2; no clear D gene. Trimming cost V 0 bases and J 4 bases, with 16 bases left between them. This CDR3 comprises 16 residues. Germline V lookup: CDR1 SGHDT, CDR2 YYEEEE. The whole variable domain, filled in from reference TRBV5-6 and TRBJ1-2, reads DAGVTQSPTHLIKTRGQQVTLRCSPKSGHDTVSWYQQALGQGPQFIFQYYEEEERQRGNFPDRFSGHQFPNYSSELNVNALLLGDSALYLCASSLGRGGETYGYTFGSGTRLTVV.

This clone was seen a handful of times. The CDR3 sequence: CASRSTHTEAFF. CDR3 nucleotide sequence: TGTGCCAGCAGATCAACACACACTGAAGCTTTCTTT. The chain couples TRBV28 to TRBJ1-1; D is unresolved. Trimming removed 6 bases at V and 3 bases at J, with 8 bases between. Germline CDR1 and CDR2: MDHEN and SYDVKM. The CDR3 consists of 12 residues.

This chain joins TRBV5-1 and TRBJ2-6; a weak D match, TRBD1 (5 bases). V was trimmed by 0 bases and J by 0 bases, leaving 7 bases between them. The CDR3 has 16 residues. Germline V gene data show CDR1 as SGHRS and CDR2 as YFSETQ. CDR3 protein: CASSLDRPSGANVLTF. In DNA, the CDR3 is TGCGCCAGCAGCTTGGACAGGCCCTCTGGGGCCAACGTCCTGACTTTC.

The rearrangement joins TRBV4-1 to TRBJ2-3; D possibly corresponds to TRBD2 (6 bases). CDR1 and CDR2 (germline): MGHRA, YSYEKL. CDR3 length equals 14 residues. V lost 4 bases to trimming and J lost 5 bases, with 13 bases between them. The CDR3 loop is CASSPGGSVDTQYF. The CDR3 DNA reads as TGCGCCAGCAGCCCCGGGGGTAGCGTAGATACGCAGTATTTT.

The V call is TRBV29-1, the J call TRBJ1-2; the D is unclear. Trimming shortened V by 3 bases and J by 0 bases, and 8 bases separated the two germline ends. From germline, CDR1 is SQVTM and CDR2 ANQGSEA. This CDR3 is built from 13 residues. The CDR3 sequence: CSVEVESNYGYTF. The CDR3, as DNA: TGCAGCGTTGAGGTAGAATCTAACTATGGCTACACCTTC.